This T cell receptor (beta chain) was profiled in a study of blood T cell repertoires in COVID-19. Original analysis: Reference gene primer amplification in the assay estimated nucleated cell counts. TCRdb's copy holds only in-frame clones and misses some; the assay was immunoSEQ multiplex PCR. The V and J calls and clone size come from that table; D and trimming were worked out from the DNA. This sample has approximately 350,000 clones, with about nine tenths found just once. This CDR3 contains 14 residues. The V gene's germline CDR1 is SNHLY and CDR2 FYNNEI. V lost 3 bases, J lost 4 bases, and 10 bases lay in between.

The clonotype originates from a woman aged 50 to 60 with COVID-19, enrolled during active disease. The chain carries TRBV2 and TRBJ2-1; no reliable D call. Sequenced: peripheral blood. CDR3 nucleotides: TGTGCCAGCAGTGACGTGAGTATTTACAATGAGCAGTTCTTC. It specifies CASSDVSIYNEQFF.